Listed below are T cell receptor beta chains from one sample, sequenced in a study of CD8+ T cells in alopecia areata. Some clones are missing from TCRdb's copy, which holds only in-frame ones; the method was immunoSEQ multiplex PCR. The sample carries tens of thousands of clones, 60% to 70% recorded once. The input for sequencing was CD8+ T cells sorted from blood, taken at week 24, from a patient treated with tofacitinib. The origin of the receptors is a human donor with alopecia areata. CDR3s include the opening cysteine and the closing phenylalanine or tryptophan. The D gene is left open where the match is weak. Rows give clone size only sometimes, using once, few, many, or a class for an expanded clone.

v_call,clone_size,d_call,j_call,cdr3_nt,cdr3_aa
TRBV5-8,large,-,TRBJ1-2,TGTGCCAGCAGCTTCTTACAGGGAAGGGACTATGGCTACACCTTC,CASSFLQGRDYGYTF
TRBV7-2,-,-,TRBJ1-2,TGTGCCAGCAGCTTTGGAACTAACTATGGCTACACCTTC,CASSFGTNYGYTF
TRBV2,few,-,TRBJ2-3,TGTGCCAGCAGTAGGGAGGATACGCAGTATTTT,CASSREDTQYF
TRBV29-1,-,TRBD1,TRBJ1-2,TGCAGCGTTCTGACAGGGGAAGGCTATGGCTACACCTTC,CSVLTGEGYGYTF
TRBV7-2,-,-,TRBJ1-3,TGTGCCAGCAGCCTTGGACGGAGCTCTGGAAACACCATATATTTT,CASSLGRSSGNTIYF
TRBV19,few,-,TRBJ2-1,TGTGCCAGTACCGGGACCGTCTACAATGAGCAGTTCTTC,CASTGTVYNEQFF
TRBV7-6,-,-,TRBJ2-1,TGTGCCAGCAGCACCGGAGTTGAGCAGTTCTTC,CASSTGVEQFF
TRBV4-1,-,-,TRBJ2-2,TGCGCCAGCAGCCCGATCCGGGACATAGGCGGGGAGCTGTTTTTT,CASSPIRDIGGELFF
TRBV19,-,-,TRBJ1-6,TGTGCCAGTAGTACAGGGCGGAATTCACCCCTCCACTTT,CASSTGRNSPLHF
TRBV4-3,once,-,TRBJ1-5,TGCGCCAGCAGCCAAGGTATTCTAGGACAGCCCCAGCATTTT,CASSQGILGQPQHF
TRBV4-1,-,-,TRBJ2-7,TGCGCCAGCAGCCAAGATCTAGAGCAGTACTTC,CASSQDLEQYF
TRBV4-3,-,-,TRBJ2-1,TGCGCCAGCAGCCCGACTCTCCTGGATGAGCAGTTCTTC,CASSPTLLDEQFF
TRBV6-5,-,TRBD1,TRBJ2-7,TGTGCCAGCAGTCCCCGGGACAGGGGGACTTACGAGCAGTACTTC,CASSPRDRGTYEQYF
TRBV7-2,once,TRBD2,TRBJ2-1,TGTGCCAGCAGCTGGATACTAGCGGGAGCTTCGTACAATGAGCAGTTCTTC,CASSWILAGASYNEQFF
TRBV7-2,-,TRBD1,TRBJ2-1,TGTGCCAGCAGCCCGAGGACAGGGCAACACAATGAGCAGTTCTTC,CASSPRTGQHNEQFF
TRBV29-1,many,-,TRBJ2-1,TGCAGCGTTGTTGGAGCGCGGGGTGAGCAGTTCTTC,CSVVGARGEQFF
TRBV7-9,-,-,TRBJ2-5,TGTGCCAGCAGCCCGCCGGTTCAAGAGACCCAGTACTTC,CASSPPVQETQYF
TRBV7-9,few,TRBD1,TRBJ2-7,TGTGCCAGCAGCTTGGGGACAGCGATTTACGAGCAGTACTTC,CASSLGTAIYEQYF
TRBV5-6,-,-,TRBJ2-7,TGTGCCAGCTCCAACCGGGACGCCGACTACGAGCAGTACTTC,CASSNRDADYEQYF
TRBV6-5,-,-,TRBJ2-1,TGTGCCAGCAGTTCCGATCGGATGACCGCGATCAATGAGCAGTTCTTC,CASSSDRMTAINEQFF
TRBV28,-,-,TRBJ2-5,TGTGCCAGCACCGACGGGGGGACCCAGTACTTC,CASTDGGTQYF
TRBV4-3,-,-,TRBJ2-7,TGCGCCAGCAGCCAGAATCGAGACTGGAGCTACGAGCAGTACTTC,CASSQNRDWSYEQYF
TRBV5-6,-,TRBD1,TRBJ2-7,TGTGCCAGCAGCTCTACCCGACAGGGAAACTACGAGCAGTACTTC,CASSSTRQGNYEQYF
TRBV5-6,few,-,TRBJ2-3,TGTGCCAGCAGCTTGGGATCGACCCCGAGCACAGATACGCAGTATTTT,CASSLGSTPSTDTQYF
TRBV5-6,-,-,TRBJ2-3,TGTGCCAGCAGCTTGACAGTATCTAGCACAGATACGCAGTATTTT,CASSLTVSSTDTQYF
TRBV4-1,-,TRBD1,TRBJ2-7,TGCGCCAGCAGCCAAACCGACAGGGGCTACGAGCAGTACTTC,CASSQTDRGYEQYF
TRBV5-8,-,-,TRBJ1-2,TGTGCCAGCAGCTTCACGACCAGCTATGGCTACACCTTC,CASSFTTSYGYTF
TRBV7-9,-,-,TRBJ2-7,TGTGCCAGCAGCTCGGGCTCTGATTTGGCCTCCTACGAGCAGTACTTC,CASSSGSDLASYEQYF
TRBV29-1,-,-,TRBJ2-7,TGCAGCGTTGAAGAAGGTAGGGGATCCTACGAGCAGTACTTC,CSVEEGRGSYEQYF
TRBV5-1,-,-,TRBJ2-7,TGCGCCAGCAGCTTAGACGGCTACGAGCAGTACTTC,CASSLDGYEQYF
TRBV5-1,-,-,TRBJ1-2,TGCGCCAGCAGCTTGGGGGGCTGGAAGGCCCCGAACTATGGCTACACCTTC,CASSLGGWKAPNYGYTF
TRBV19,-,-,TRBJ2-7,TGTGCCAGTAGTACAGGACACGAGCAGTACTTC,CASSTGHEQYF
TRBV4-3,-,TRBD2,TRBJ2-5,TGCGCCAGCAGCCAATTTGAAACAGGACTAGCGGGAAAAGAGACCCAGTACTTC,CASSQFETGLAGKETQYF
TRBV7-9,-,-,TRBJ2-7,TGTGCCAGCAGCTTAAGGACAATCCCTCTCGAGCAGTACTTC,CASSLRTIPLEQYF
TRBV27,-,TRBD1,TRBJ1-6,TGTGCCAGCACTGTCCGGGACAGGGAAAATTCACCCCTCCACTTT,CASTVRDRENSPLHF
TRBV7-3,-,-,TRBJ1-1,TGTGCCAGCAGCTCACAGGGAGGCATCCCTGAAGCTTTCTTT,CASSSQGGIPEAFF
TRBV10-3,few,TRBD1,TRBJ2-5,TGTGCCATCACCCGGACAGGGGATGAAGGGACCCAGTACTTC,CAITRTGDEGTQYF
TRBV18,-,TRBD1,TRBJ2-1,TGTGCCAGCTCACCGCCGGGACAGGCTTACAATGAGCAGTTCTTC,CASSPPGQAYNEQFF
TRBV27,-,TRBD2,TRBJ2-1,TGTGCCAGCAGTAGATACCGGGACTACCTCTACAATGAGCAGTTCTTC,CASSRYRDYLYNEQFF
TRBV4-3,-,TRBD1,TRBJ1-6,TGCGCCAGCAGCCAAGTGGACAGGAGCAATTCACCCCTCCACTTT,CASSQVDRSNSPLHF
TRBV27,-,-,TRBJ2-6,TGTGCCAGCAGTTTAGGAGGTCTCTCTGGGGCCAACGTCCTGACTTTC,CASSLGGLSGANVLTF
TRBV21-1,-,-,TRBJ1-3,TGTGCCAGCAGCGACCACACACAGGGACCCTCTGGAAACACCATATATTTT,CASSDHTQGPSGNTIYF